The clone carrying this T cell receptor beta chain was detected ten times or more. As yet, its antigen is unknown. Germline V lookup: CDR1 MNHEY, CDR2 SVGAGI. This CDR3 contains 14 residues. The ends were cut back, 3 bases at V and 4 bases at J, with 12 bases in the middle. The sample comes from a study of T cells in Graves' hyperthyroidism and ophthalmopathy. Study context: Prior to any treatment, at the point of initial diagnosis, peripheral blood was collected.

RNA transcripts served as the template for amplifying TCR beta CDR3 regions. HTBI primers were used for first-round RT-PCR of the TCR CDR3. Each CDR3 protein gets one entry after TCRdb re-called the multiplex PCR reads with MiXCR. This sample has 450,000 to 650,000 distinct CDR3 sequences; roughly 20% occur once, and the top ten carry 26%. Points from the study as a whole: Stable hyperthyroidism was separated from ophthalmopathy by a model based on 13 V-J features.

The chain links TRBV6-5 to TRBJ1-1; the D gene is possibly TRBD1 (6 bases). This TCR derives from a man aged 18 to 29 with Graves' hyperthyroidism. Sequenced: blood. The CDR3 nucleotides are TGTGCCAGCAGTTATTGGACAGAGGGCACTGAAGCTTTCTTT. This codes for CASSYWTEGTEAFF.